A single sample gave rise to the 17 T cell receptor beta chains below, sequenced in a study of blood T cells in healthy people across ages. Sample-barcoded 5' priming and a J-beta primer mix drove a second PCR of about 6 to 12 cycles. In TCRdb, the 5' RACE reads were re-called with MiXCR into one record per CDR3 protein. The sample yields roughly 790,000 distinct CDR3 sequences, roughly 44% seen once. Sequenced input: blood. The receptors originated from a woman in her sixties or seventies in good health.

This clonotype was seen many times. The chain uses TRBV5-1 and TRBJ2-5; tentatively, D is TRBD1 or TRBD2 (6 bases each). The CDR3 runs to 15 residues. V dropped 5 bases and J dropped 1 base, with 15 bases sitting between them. Germline V gene lookup returns CDR1 SGHRS and CDR2 YFSETQ. For the CDR3, the DNA is TGCGCCAGCAGTTGGCCGGGGGCCTCCCAAGAGACCCAGTACTTC. It is translated as CASSWPGASQETQYF.

The rearrangement joins TRBV11-2 to TRBJ2-3, with 8 positions matching TRBD2. The germline V gene has CDR1 SGHAT and CDR2 FQNNGV. Unmatched junction bases numbered 9, after V lost 0 bases and J lost 4 bases. The CDR3 length is 17 residues. CDR3 nucleotide sequence: TGTGCCAGCAGCTTAGATCGCGTTCGGGGGGGACCAGATACGCAGTATTTT. The encoded protein is CASSLDRVRGGPDTQYF.

The J gene is TRBJ2-5, the V gene TRBV20-1; a weak D match, TRBD2 (6 bases). Germline CDR1 DFQATT, CDR2 SNEGSKA (reference sequence). The V end was cut by 5 bases, the J end by 0 bases, with 16 bases between. This CDR3 has 15 residues. DNA for the CDR3: TGCAGTGCTGACCATACCCGGGACTACCAAGAGACCCAGTACTTC. Residues: CSADHTRDYQETQYF.

The chain links TRBV20-1 to TRBJ2-7; 9 bases fit TRBD2. The V and J ends lost 0 bases and 0 bases, in that order; junction bases with no gene match: 6. Germline loops: CDR1 DFQATT, CDR2 SNEGSKA (reference sequence). This CDR3 is built from 16 residues. CDR3 nucleotides: TGCAGTGCTAGAGACTCTAGCGGGGAACACTCCTACGAGCAGTACTTC. It yields the protein CSARDSSGEHSYEQYF.

The chain joins TRBV5-1 to TRBJ2-3, with no clear D. Trimming pared 0 bases from V and 2 bases from J, leaving 10 bases between. Germline CDR1 reads SGHRS; CDR2 reads YFSETQ. This CDR3 is built from 15 residues. The CDR3: CASSLALDNTDTQYF. In DNA form, the CDR3 reads TGCGCCAGCAGCTTGGCTCTCGACAACACAGATACGCAGTATTTT.

This clonotype has just a few counts. V is TRBV2 and J is TRBJ2-7; 7 nucleotides agree with TRBD1. The V and J ends lost 3 bases and 2 bases, in that order; junction bases with no gene match: 10. This CDR3 spans 16 amino acids. Per germline, CDR1 SNHLY and CDR2 FYNNEI. The CDR3 bases are TGTGCCAGCAGTGACGCCACAGGGGTGAATGCCTACGAGCAGTACTTC. This encodes CASSDATGVNAYEQYF.

This clonotype was seen only a few times. This sequence joins TRBV20-1 and TRBJ1-2; D is unclear. Germline CDR1 DFQATT, CDR2 SNEGSKA (reference sequence). V gave up 3 bases and J gave up 2 bases, with 10 bases separating them. The length of the CDR3 is 13 residues. The CDR3 coding sequence is TGCAGTGCTAGTGGCGGGAAAAACTATGGCTACACCTTC. Its protein product is CSASGGKNYGYTF.

The rearrangement uses TRBV12-3 or TRBV12-4 and TRBJ2-5; possibly TRBD1 for D (6 bases). Deletions cut 10 bases from V and 11 bases from J, with 17 bases between. The CDR3 totals 11 residues. Written as DNA, the CDR3 is TGTGCCAACAGGCAGGGGAATGAGCAGTACTTC. Translated, it gives CANRQGNEQYF.

The chain employs TRBV12-3 or TRBV12-4 and TRBJ1-1; tentatively, D is TRBD1 (6 bases). V lost 6 bases and J 1 base, leaving 12 bases between the germline ends. This CDR3 is built from 14 residues. The CDR3 loop reads CASSLRGKNTEAFF. The DNA of the CDR3 is TGTGCCAGCAGCCTGAGGGGGAAGAACACTGAAGCTTTCTTT.

This clonotype was counted a few times. V usage is TRBV15 and J usage is TRBJ2-7; D is uncertain. This CDR3 contains 15 residues. Trimming removed 3 bases from V and 1 base from J, with 13 bases in between. Germline CDR1 is LNHNV and CDR2 is YYDKDF (reference sequence). The CDR3 DNA sequence: TGTGCCACCAGCAGCGCTCAGTTAGGGTCCTACGAGCAGTACTTC. Residues: CATSSAQLGSYEQYF. Full variable domain (missing parts from reference TRBV15 and TRBJ2-7): DAMVIQNPRYQVTQFGKPVTLSCSQTLNHNVMYWYQQKSSQAPKLLFHYYDKDFNNEADTPDNFQSRRPNTSFCFLDIRSPGLGDTAMYLCATSSAQLGSYEQYFGPGTRLTVT.

This clonotype was counted only a few times. This rearrangement joins TRBV7-2 to TRBJ2-7; 10 nucleotides line up with TRBD1. V shed 4 bases, J shed 2 bases, and the junction held 5 bases outside the gene matches. The CDR3 loop spans 15 amino acids. Germline V gene lookup returns CDR1 SGHTA and CDR2 FQGNSA. The CDR3 DNA reads TGTGCCAGCAGCTCTTTGGGGACAGGGGCCTACGAGCAGTACTTC. This encodes CASSSLGTGAYEQYF.

Many counts were recorded for this clonotype. For the CDR3, the DNA is TGCGCCAGCAGTGACTCTAGGCCCGGGCATGATGAGCAGTTCTTC. Amino acids: CASSDSRPGHDEQFF. The chain employs TRBV5-1 and TRBJ2-1, with unresolved D. Germline V gene sequence: CDR1 SGHRS, CDR2 YFSETQ. The ends were cut back, 5 bases at V and 8 bases at J, with 20 bases in the middle. There are 15 residues in the CDR3.

This clonotype occurred once. The CDR3 DNA reads TGTGCCAGCAGTTATCGGGGGGCCCGAAGCACAGATACGCAGTATTTT. Its translation is CASSYRGARSTDTQYF. The chain is built from TRBV6-2 or TRBV6-3 and TRBJ2-3; D might be TRBD2 (7 bases). The germline V gene has CDR1 MNHEY and CDR2 SVGEGT. The CDR3 contains 16 residues. V lost 3 bases to trimming and J lost 0 bases, with 13 bases between them.

This clonotype was detected ten times or more. The chain combines TRBV9 with TRBJ2-7; tentatively, D is TRBD2 (6 bases). The V end lost 0 bases, the J end lost 3 bases, and 16 bases lay between the germline ends. This CDR3 comprises 16 residues. Germline V gene sequence: CDR1 SGDLS, CDR2 YYNGEE. The CDR3 sequence is CASSVGGPGTYYEQYF. The CDR3 coding sequence is TGTGCCAGCAGCGTAGGAGGTCCCGGGACTTACTACGAGCAGTACTTC.

The J gene is TRBJ2-2, the V gene TRBV12-3 or TRBV12-4, with D possibly TRBD1 on 5 matching bases. This CDR3 is 14 amino acids long. The V end was cut by 6 bases, the J end by 1 base, with 9 bases between. CDR3 bases: TGTGCCAGCAGCATGGGGCAGAACACCGGGGAGCTGTTTTTT. Its protein product is CASSMGQNTGELFF.

There are a few counts of this clonotype. J is TRBJ2-3 and V is TRBV4-3; TRBD1 matches 10 bases. This CDR3 is built from 17 residues. Germline V lookup: CDR1 LGHNA, CDR2 YSLEER. V lost 3 bases to trimming and J lost 5 bases; unmatched junction nucleotides: 11. The CDR3 loop reads CASSQTTGTGARDTQYF. For the CDR3, the DNA is TGCGCCAGCAGCCAGACAACCGGGACAGGGGCAAGAGATACGCAGTATTTT.

Of note for this clonotype: One end of the junction fails to match germline, which may point to a read error. The V gene is TRBV29-1, the J gene TRBJ2-5; TRBD1 might be the D (5 bases). The CDR3 has 13 amino acids. The germline V gene encodes CDR1 SQVTM and CDR2 ANQGSEA. The CDR3 is CNVDIDRKGTQYF. The CDR3 bases are TGCAACGTTGATATCGACAGAAAAGGGACCCAGTACTTC.